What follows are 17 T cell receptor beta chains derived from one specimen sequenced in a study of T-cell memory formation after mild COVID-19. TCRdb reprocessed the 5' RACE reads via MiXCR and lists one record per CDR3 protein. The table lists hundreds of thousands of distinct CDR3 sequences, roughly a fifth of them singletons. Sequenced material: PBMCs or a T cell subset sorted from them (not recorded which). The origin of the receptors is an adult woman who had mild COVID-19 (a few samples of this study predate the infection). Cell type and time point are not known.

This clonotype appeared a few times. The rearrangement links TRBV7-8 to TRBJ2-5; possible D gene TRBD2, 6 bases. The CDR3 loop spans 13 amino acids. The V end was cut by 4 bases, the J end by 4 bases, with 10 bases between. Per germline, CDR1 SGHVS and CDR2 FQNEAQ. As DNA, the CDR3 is TGTGCCAGCAGCTATCAGGGAGGAGAGACCCAGTACTTC. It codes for CASSYQGGETQYF.

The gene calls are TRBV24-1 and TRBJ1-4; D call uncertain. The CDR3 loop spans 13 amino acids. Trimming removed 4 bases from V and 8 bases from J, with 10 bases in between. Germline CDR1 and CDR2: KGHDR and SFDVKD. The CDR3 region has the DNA TGTGCCACCAGTGAAGACTCGACCGAAAAACTGTTTTTT. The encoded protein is CATSEDSTEKLFF.

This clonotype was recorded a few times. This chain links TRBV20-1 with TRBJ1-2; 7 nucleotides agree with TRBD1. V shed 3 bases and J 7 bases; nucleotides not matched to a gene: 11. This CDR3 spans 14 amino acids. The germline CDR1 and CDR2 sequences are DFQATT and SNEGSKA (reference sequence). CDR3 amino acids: CSASLRRGGGGYTF. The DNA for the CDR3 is TGCAGTGCTAGCCTCCGTAGAGGGGGCGGTGGCTACACCTTC.

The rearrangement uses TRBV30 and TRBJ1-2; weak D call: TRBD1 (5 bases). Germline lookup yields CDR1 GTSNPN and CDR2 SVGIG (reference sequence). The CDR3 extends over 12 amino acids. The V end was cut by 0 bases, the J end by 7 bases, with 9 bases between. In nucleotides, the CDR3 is TGTGCCTGGAGTGTATGGGGGTTTGGCTACACCTTC. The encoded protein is CAWSVWGFGYTF.

CDR3 in DNA: TGTGCCAGCAGCTTAAATTACGGTAGCACAGATACGCAGTATTTT. Amino acids: CASSLNYGSTDTQYF. V and J are TRBV7-3 and TRBJ2-3, with D unresolved. Germline V gene sequence: CDR1 SGHTA, CDR2 FQGTGA. V shed 1 base and J shed 0 bases, with 8 bases lying between them. The CDR3 runs to 15 residues.

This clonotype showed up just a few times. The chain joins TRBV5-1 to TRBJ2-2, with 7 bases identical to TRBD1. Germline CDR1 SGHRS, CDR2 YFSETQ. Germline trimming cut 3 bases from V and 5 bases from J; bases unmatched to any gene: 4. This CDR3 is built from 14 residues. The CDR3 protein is CASSSGQKTGELFF. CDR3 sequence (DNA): TGCGCCAGCAGCTCGGGACAGAAGACCGGGGAGCTGTTTTTT.

CDR3 in amino acids: CASRPRDTDLETQYF. CDR3 nucleotides: TGTGCCAGCAGACCTCGGGACACGGATTTAGAGACCCAGTACTTC. This chain joins TRBV12-3 or TRBV12-4 and TRBJ2-5; perhaps TRBD1 as D (6 bases). Trimming shortened V by 6 bases and J by 4 bases, and 18 bases separated the two germline ends. The CDR3 totals 15 residues.

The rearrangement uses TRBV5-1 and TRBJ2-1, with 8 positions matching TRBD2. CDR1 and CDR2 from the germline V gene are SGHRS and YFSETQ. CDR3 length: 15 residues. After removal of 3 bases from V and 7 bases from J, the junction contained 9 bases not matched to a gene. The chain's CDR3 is CASSSDGGAPNEQFF. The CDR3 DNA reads TGCGCCAGCAGCTCGGACGGGGGGGCCCCGAATGAGCAGTTCTTC.

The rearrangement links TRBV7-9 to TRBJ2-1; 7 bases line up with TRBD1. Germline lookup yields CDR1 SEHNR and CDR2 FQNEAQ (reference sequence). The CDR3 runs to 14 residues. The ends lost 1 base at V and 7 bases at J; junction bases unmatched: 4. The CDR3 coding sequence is TGTGCCAGCAGCTTAGAGACAGGGATAAATGAGCAGTTCTTC. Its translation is CASSLETGINEQFF. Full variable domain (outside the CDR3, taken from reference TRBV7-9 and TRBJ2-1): DTGVSQNPRHKITKRGQNVTFRCDPISEHNRLYWYRQTLGQGPEFLTYFQNEAQLEKSRLLSDRFSAERPKGSFSTLEIQRTEQGDSAMYLCASSLETGINEQFFGPGTRLTVL.

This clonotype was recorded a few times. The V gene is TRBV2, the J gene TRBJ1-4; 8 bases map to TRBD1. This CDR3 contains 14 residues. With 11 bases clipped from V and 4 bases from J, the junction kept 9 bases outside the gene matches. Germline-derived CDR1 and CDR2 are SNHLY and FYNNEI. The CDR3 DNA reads TGTGCCGGAACCTGGACAGGGTTTAATGAAAAACTGTTTTTT. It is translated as CAGTWTGFNEKLFF.

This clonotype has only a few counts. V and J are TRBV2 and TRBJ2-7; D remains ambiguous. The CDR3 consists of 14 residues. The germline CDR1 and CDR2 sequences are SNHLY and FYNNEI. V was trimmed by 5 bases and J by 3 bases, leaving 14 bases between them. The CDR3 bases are TGTGCCAGCAGTCGGCAGTGGGTTGACTACGAGCAGTACTTC. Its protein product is CASSRQWVDYEQYF.

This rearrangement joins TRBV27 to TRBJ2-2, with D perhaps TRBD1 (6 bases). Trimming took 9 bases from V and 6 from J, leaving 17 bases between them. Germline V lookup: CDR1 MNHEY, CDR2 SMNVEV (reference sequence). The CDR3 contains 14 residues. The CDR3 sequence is CASLRGRGSGELFF. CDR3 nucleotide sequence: TGTGCCAGTCTGAGGGGCAGGGGTTCCGGGGAGCTGTTTTTT.

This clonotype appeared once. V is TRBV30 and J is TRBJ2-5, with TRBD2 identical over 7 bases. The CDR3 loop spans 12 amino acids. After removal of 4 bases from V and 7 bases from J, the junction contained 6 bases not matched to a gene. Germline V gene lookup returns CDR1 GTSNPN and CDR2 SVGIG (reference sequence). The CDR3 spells CAWTSGTGTQYF. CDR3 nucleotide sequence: TGTGCCTGGACAAGCGGGACGGGGACCCAGTACTTC. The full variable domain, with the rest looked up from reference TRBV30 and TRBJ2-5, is SQTIHQWPATLVQPVGSPLSLECTVEGTSNPNLYWYRQAAGRGLQLLFYSVGIGQISSEVPQNLSASRPQDRQFILSSKKLLLSDSGFYLCAWTSGTGTQYFGPGTRLLVL.

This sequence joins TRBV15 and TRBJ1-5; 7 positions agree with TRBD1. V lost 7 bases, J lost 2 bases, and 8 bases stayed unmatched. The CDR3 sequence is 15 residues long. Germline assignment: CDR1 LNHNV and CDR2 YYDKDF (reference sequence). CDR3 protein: CATKAGGFGNQPQHF. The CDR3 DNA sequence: TGTGCCACCAAGGCAGGGGGGTTCGGCAATCAGCCCCAGCATTTT.

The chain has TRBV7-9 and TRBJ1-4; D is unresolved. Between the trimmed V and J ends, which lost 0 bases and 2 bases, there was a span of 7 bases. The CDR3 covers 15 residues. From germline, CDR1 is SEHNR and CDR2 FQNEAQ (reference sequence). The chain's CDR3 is CASSLAEITNEKLFF. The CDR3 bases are TGTGCCAGCAGCTTAGCGGAAATCACTAATGAAAAACTGTTTTTT.

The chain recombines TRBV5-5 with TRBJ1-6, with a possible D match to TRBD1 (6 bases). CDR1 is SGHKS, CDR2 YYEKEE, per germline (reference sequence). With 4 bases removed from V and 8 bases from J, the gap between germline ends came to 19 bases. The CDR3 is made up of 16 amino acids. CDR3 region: CASSPRGTAGDSPLHF. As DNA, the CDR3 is TGTGCCAGCAGCCCCAGAGGTACCGCAGGGGATTCACCCCTCCACTTT.

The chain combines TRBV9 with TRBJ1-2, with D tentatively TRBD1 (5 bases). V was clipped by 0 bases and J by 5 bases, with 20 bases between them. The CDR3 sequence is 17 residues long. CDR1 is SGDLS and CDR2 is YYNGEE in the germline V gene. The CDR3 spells CASSVGQGRGNQYGYTF. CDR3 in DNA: TGTGCCAGCAGCGTAGGTCAAGGGCGGGGGAATCAGTATGGCTACACCTTC.